Below, one T cell receptor (beta chain) is given with its context. This clonotype was found many times. What antigen it recognizes has not been identified. Base qualities are not provided; no much larger clone lies one nucleotide away. This entry is derived from a study of T cell repertoires in cytomegalovirus infection (dated by TCRdb to between 2019 and 2020). As for the study more broadly: The HLA type of each donor mattered for the analysis, because public TCR beta signatures pointed to carriage of CMV infection along with the matching HLA type.

The reads were generated on an Illumina HiSeq 1500. The public sequencing data were trimmed at Q25 with fastp and processed into clonotypes with MiXCR by TCRdb, which kept only in-frame beta chains. A single entry per CDR3 protein holds the most common genes and DNA from its merged rows. A total of roughly 500,000 distinct CDR3 sequences appear in this sample, 10% to 12% of them only once. Of the sample, about a tenth is held by the ten largest clones. The investigation overall reported the following: Carriers of CMV infection plus the relevant HLA type were discriminated by the cumulative frequency of public TCR beta family members in the study cohort and in an independent approximately 350-donor cohort. The ex vivo response was dominated by HLA-C-restricted CMV-specific TCR beta clonotypes, which also provided the single most frequent clonotype in two of eight donors.

The CDR3 spans 14 residues, from the cysteine through the phenylalanine. Only the CDR3 region is kept as DNA, spanning 42 bases read in frame from base 1. Reading the germline V gene (reference sequence) gives CDR1 SEHNR and CDR2 FQNEAQ. The V and J ends are trimmed by 4 bases and 0 bases, leaving 9 bases between them. The chain was built from TRBV7-9 and TRBJ1-1; the D gene lacks a confident call. The clonotype comes from a human donor in good health (CMV status not recorded). Some clones in this sample may be carry-over from other donors' samples. Sequencing was done on a sample of PBMCs. CDR3 loop: CASSSTYMNTEAFF. The nucleotide sequence reads as follows: TGTGCCAGCAGCTCGACCTATATGAACACTGAAGCTTTCTTT.